Each of the 17 T cell receptor beta chains below was sequenced from the same sample in a study of metastatic and nonmetastatic thyroid tumors. Via MiXCR, TCRdb re-called the PCR reads. In the table there are about 14,000 clones, roughly 30% of which are singletons. Thyroid surgery had not been preceded by any treatment in any patient. Sequencing was done on a sample of tumor tissue. These receptors all stem from a female donor with papillary thyroid cancer or a benign thyroid nodule (not recorded which). Some clones in this sample may be carry-over from other donors' samples.

This clone was observed at least ten times. This chain connects TRBV25-1 to TRBJ1-4; 8 bases fit TRBD1. The V segment lost 2 bases and the J segment 2 bases; nucleotides outside the gene matches: 1. The germline gives CDR1 MGHDK, CDR2 SYGVNS. CDR3 length: 15 amino acids. In nucleotides, the CDR3 is TGTGCCAGCAGTGAAAGGACAGGGACTAATGAAAAACTGTTTTTT. This encodes CASSERTGTNEKLFF.

This clone is medium-sized. The chain has TRBV29-1 and TRBJ1-2; TRBD1 agrees at 10 bases. This CDR3 is built from 13 residues. Germline V gene lookup returns CDR1 SQVTM and CDR2 ANQGSEA. Germline trimming cut 1 base from V and 6 bases from J; bases unmatched to any gene: 2. The chain's CDR3 is CSVEGQGANGYTF. As DNA, the CDR3 is TGCAGCGTTGAAGGACAGGGGGCGAATGGCTACACCTTC.

CDR3 nucleotide sequence: TGCAGTGCTAGAGATCCGACTAGCGGGAGGTCCCCGTACGAGCAGTACTTC. It specifies CSARDPTSGRSPYEQYF. This chain links TRBV20-1 with TRBJ2-7; 13 nucleotides match TRBD2. V was pared by 0 bases and J by 4 bases, with 9 bases of the junction left unmatched. This CDR3 is 17 amino acids long. Germline-derived CDR1 and CDR2 are DFQATT and SNEGSKA (reference sequence).

The chain is built from TRBV30 and TRBJ2-2; D is possibly TRBD1 or TRBD2 (7 bases each). V was pared by 4 bases and J by 4 bases, with 19 bases between. The CDR3 covers 16 residues. Germline CDR1 and CDR2: GTSNPN and SVGIG (reference sequence). The DNA of the CDR3 is TGTGCCTGGACTAGGGCCCAGGGGGGGGCCACCGGGGAGCTGTTTTTT. Translation: CAWTRAQGGATGELFF.

This clone is medium-sized within its sample. V is TRBV12-3 or TRBV12-4 and J is TRBJ2-1, with 10 bases aligning to TRBD1. The CDR3 is 13 amino acids. The V gene end was trimmed by 8 bases and the J gene end by 5 bases; junction bases not matched to a gene: 3. The CDR3 is CASGTGDHNEQFF. The CDR3 DNA is TGTGCCAGCGGGACAGGGGACCACAATGAGCAGTTCTTC.

Judged by abundance, this clone is medium-sized. CDR3 protein: CASKRNRGSVWMNTEAFF. Written as DNA, the CDR3 is TGTGCCAGCAAGAGAAACAGGGGAAGTGTGTGGATGAACACTGAAGCTTTCTTT. The V call is TRBV27, the J call TRBJ1-1; TRBD1 matches at 7 bases. J was trimmed by 0 bases and V by 7 bases; bases with no gene match: 17. This CDR3 has 18 residues. The germline CDR1 and CDR2 sequences are MNHEY and SMNVEV (reference sequence).

The chain carries TRBV5-1 and TRBJ1-2; D is unresolved. This CDR3 has 15 amino acids. Trimming removed 0 bases from V and 5 bases from J, with 14 bases in between. Germline loops: CDR1 SGHRS, CDR2 YFSETQ. The CDR3 coding sequence is TGCGCCAGCAGCTTGGAATTGGCATCTTATTATGGCTACACCTTC. This codes for CASSLELASYYGYTF.

On this clone itself: One end of the junction fails to match germline, which may point to a read error. The V gene is TRBV7-9, the J gene TRBJ1-2; no reliable D call. CDR3 size: 14 residues. Germline assignment: CDR1 SEHNR and CDR2 FQNEAQ (reference sequence). The DNA for the CDR3 is TGTGCCAGCAGCCCTTCGGCAACGAACTGTGGCTACACCTTC. Its protein product is CASSPSATNCGYTF. The full variable domain, in which reference TRBV7-9 and TRBJ1-2 provide the parts outside the CDR3, is DTGVSQNPRHKITKRGQNVTFRCDPISEHNRLYWYRQTLGQGPEFLTYFQNEAQLEKSRLLSDRFSAERPKGSFSTLEIQRTEQGDSAMYLCASSPSATNCGYTFGSGTRLTVV.

This clone was recorded at least ten times. V and J are TRBV4-3 and TRBJ2-6; no clear D gene. The germline CDR1 and CDR2 sequences are LGHNA and YSLEER. The CDR3 runs 17 residues. Trimming left V 0 bases short and J 0 bases short, with 9 bases between. The CDR3 coding sequence is TGCGCCAGCAGCCAAGAATGGCGCCTCTCTGGGGCCAACGTCCTGACTTTC. Its protein product is CASSQEWRLSGANVLTF.

The V and J genes are TRBV3-1 and TRBJ1-2, with D uncertain. The CDR3 totals 13 residues. V lost 7 bases and J lost 8, with 17 bases in between. CDR1 and CDR2 (germline): LGHDT, YNNKEL (reference sequence). The CDR3 DNA is TGTGCCAGCACCTCCAGCCGGGGTGGAGGCTACACCTTC. As protein: CASTSSRGGGYTF.

This clone is medium-sized in the sample. V usage is TRBV19 and J usage is TRBJ1-5, with 8 positions matching TRBD1. The ends lost 3 bases at V and 5 bases at J; junction bases unmatched: 3. This CDR3 is built from 14 residues. Germline CDR1 LNHDA, CDR2 SQIVND (reference sequence). CDR3 sequence reads: CASSIPGGHQPQHF. For the CDR3, the DNA is TGTGCCAGTAGTATTCCAGGGGGCCATCAGCCCCAGCATTTT.

The V gene is TRBV9, the J gene TRBJ2-5, with 13 bases lining up with TRBD2. The length of the CDR3 is 16 residues. From germline, CDR1 is SGDLS and CDR2 YYNGEE. Trimming removed 4 bases from V and 5 bases from J; junction bases left unmatched: 8. CDR3 coding DNA: TGTGCCAGCAGCCCAAAACTAGCGGGAGGGTGGGAGACCCAGTACTTC. Translating gives CASSPKLAGGWETQYF.

This clone is a singleton in its sample. J is TRBJ1-2 and V is TRBV18; D perhaps matches TRBD1 (6 bases). The CDR3 extends over 13 amino acids. Germline CDR1 KGHSH, CDR2 LQKENI. Deletions cut 1 base from V and 7 bases from J, with 10 bases between. Here the CDR3 reads CASSPRTASGYTF. The CDR3 coding sequence is TGTGCCAGCTCACCACGGACAGCTAGTGGCTACACCTTC.

This clone was found many times. This may come from a read error, since a much larger clone is one base off. J is TRBJ1-6 and V is TRBV20-1, with D possibly being TRBD1 (5 bases). CDR1 is DFQATT and CDR2 is SNEGSKA in the germline V gene (reference sequence). The CDR3 is 15 residues long. The V and J ends lost 1 base and 6 bases respectively, with 13 bases between them. The CDR3 is CSARVVGGINSPLHF. The CDR3 bases are TGCAGTGCTAGAGTTGTCGGGGGGATTAATTCACCCCTCCACTTT.

This clone was counted a few times. The chain is built from TRBV19 and TRBJ2-1; unclear D gene. V was shortened by 5 bases and J by 2 bases, with 13 bases between the two germline ends. Per germline, CDR1 LNHDA and CDR2 SQIVND (reference sequence). This CDR3 comprises 15 residues. In DNA form, the CDR3 reads TGTGCCAGTAGTTCTGTGGGATCGGCCTACAATGAGCAGTTCTTC. Translation gives CASSSVGSAYNEQFF.

This chain joins TRBV28 and TRBJ1-1; 8 nucleotides agree with TRBD1. Germline CDR1 MDHEN, CDR2 SYDVKM. The CDR3 contains 19 residues. Unmatched junction bases numbered 17, after V lost 2 bases and J lost 3 bases. CDR3 region: CASSLVSRRDRGWYTEAFF. The CDR3 DNA reads TGTGCCAGCAGTTTAGTGTCTCGCCGAGACAGGGGATGGTACACTGAAGCTTTCTTT.

This clone was counted many times. V usage is TRBV6-1 and J usage is TRBJ1-1; no firm D call. CDR1 is MNHNS, CDR2 SASEGT, per germline. V lost 3 bases to trimming and J lost 1 base, with 6 bases between them. The CDR3 loop spans 13 amino acids. CDR3 in amino acids: CASSDRPNTEAFF. The CDR3 DNA reads as TGTGCCAGCAGTGACAGGCCGAACACTGAAGCTTTCTTT.